A single sample gave rise to the 25 T cell receptor beta chains below, sequenced in a study of control samples from healthy donors and cancer patients. Generated by immunoSEQ multiplex PCR, the TCRdb table keeps only in-frame clones and is missing some. Its table records under 200,000 clones. Specimen: blood. These receptors originate from a young woman in good health.

Here the CDR3 DNA reads TGTGCCAGCAGTCCTCAAGGGTCGAGGGACACTGAAGCTTTCTTT. Translated: CASSPQGSRDTEAFF. This chain joins TRBV2 and TRBJ1-1; D not resolved. V lost 5 bases and J lost 3, with 16 bases in between. This CDR3 contains 15 residues. Germline V gene data show CDR1 as SNHLY and CDR2 as FYNNEI.

The V call is TRBV6-5, the J call TRBJ2-4; D is possibly TRBD1 (6 bases). CDR3 length equals 15 residues. Germline CDR1 and CDR2: MNHEY and SVGAGI. V lost 3 bases and J lost 8, with 17 bases in between. CDR3: CASSYSPDRKYIQYF. As DNA, the CDR3 is TGTGCCAGCAGTTATTCCCCGGACAGAAAGTACATTCAGTACTTC.

Notes on this clone: At one end the junction does not follow the germline gene, possibly because of a read error. The chain is built from TRBV7-9 and TRBJ1-3, with no clear D. The CDR3 extends over 16 amino acids. Looked up from germline, CDR1 is SEHNR and CDR2 is FQNEAQ (reference sequence). The CDR3 DNA reads TGTGCCAGCAGCTTAGTTCCCCGACACGGAGGAAACACCACATATTTT. Its translation is CASSLVPRHGGNTTYF.

The chain employs TRBV6-2 or TRBV6-3 and TRBJ2-7, with D maybe TRBD2 (6 bases). Germline V gene lookup returns CDR1 MNHEY and CDR2 SVGEGT. V was shortened by 0 bases and J by 6 bases, with 12 bases between the two germline ends. The CDR3 is 14 residues long. CDR3 nucleotides: TGTGCCAGCAGTTACTCGGGGACTCCGGGCGAGCAGTACTTC. Protein product: CASSYSGTPGEQYF.

The rearrangement uses TRBV5-1 and TRBJ1-1, with D unclear. The CDR3 covers 13 residues. Germline V gene data show CDR1 as SGHRS and CDR2 as YFSETQ. The V gene lost 3 bases and the J gene lost 7 bases, with 13 bases spanning the gap. DNA for the CDR3: TGCGCCAGCAGCTCGGAGGCCCCGAGTGAAGCTTTCTTT. As protein: CASSSEAPSEAFF.

The V and J genes are TRBV28 and TRBJ2-3, with 13 bases identical to TRBD2. Germline values: CDR1 MDHEN, CDR2 SYDVKM. The CDR3 covers 16 residues. Unmatched junction bases numbered 6, after V lost 2 bases and J lost 7 bases. The CDR3 spells CASSLTSGGVHHTQYF. The CDR3 region has the DNA TGTGCCAGCAGTTTAACTAGCGGGGGGGTTCATCATACGCAGTATTTT.

The chain combines TRBV4-2 with TRBJ1-2; weak D call: TRBD1 (5 bases). Germline V lookup: CDR1 LGHNA, CDR2 YNFKEQ. The CDR3 sequence is 15 residues long. Trimming removed 2 bases from V and 1 base from J, with 11 bases in between. The CDR3 bases are TGTGCCAGCAGCCAAAGACAGCGCTATAACTATGGCTACACCTTC. It codes for CASSQRQRYNYGYTF.

This chain links TRBV10-3 with TRBJ2-3; TRBD2 might be the D (5 bases). V shed 3 bases and J shed 4 bases, with 11 bases lying between them. The CDR3 contains 14 residues. The germline gives CDR1 ENHRY, CDR2 SYGVKD. The CDR3 reads CAISDGGGPDTQYF. CDR3 bases: TGTGCCATCAGTGACGGTGGCGGGCCAGATACGCAGTATTTT.

Remarks on this clone: This same CDR3 is encoded by further DNA sequences in the sample. The chain recombines TRBV7-9 with TRBJ1-1, with unresolved D. CDR3 length: 13 residues. From germline, CDR1 is SEHNR and CDR2 FQNEAQ (reference sequence). V lost 3 bases and J 1 base, leaving 6 bases between the germline ends. CDR3 region: CASSFGGNTEAFF. The CDR3 DNA is TGTGCCAGCAGCTTCGGCGGGAACACTGAAGCTTTCTTT.

The rearrangement uses TRBV30 and TRBJ1-5; D is ambiguous. The V and J ends lost 0 bases and 5 bases respectively, with 11 bases between them. Germline V gene data show CDR1 as GTSNPN and CDR2 as SVGIG (reference sequence). CDR3 length: 14 amino acids. The chain's CDR3 is CAWSVLGMHQPQHF. CDR3 sequence (DNA): TGTGCCTGGAGTGTATTGGGAATGCATCAGCCCCAGCATTTT.

The chain joins TRBV4-3 to TRBJ1-1; tentatively, D is TRBD1 (6 bases). Germline V gives CDR1 LGHNA, CDR2 YSLEER. V lost 3 bases to trimming and J lost 5 bases, with 10 bases between them. This CDR3 spans 13 amino acids. The CDR3 bases are TGCGCCAGCAGCCACCGGCAGGGGACTGAAGCTTTCTTT. It specifies CASSHRQGTEAFF.

The CDR3 sequence: CASSFPRLAGGGDTQYF. CDR3 DNA sequence: TGTGCCAGCAGCTTCCCCCGACTAGCGGGGGGGGGAGATACGCAGTATTTT. The V gene is TRBV7-2, the J gene TRBJ2-3; 14 bases are shared with TRBD2. Germline V CDR1 and CDR2: SGHTA, FQGNSA. V shed 3 bases, J shed 5 bases, and the junction held 7 bases outside the gene matches. The CDR3 runs to 17 residues.

V and J are TRBV3-1 (or the pseudogene TRBV3-2) and TRBJ2-7, with no clear D. The CDR3 extends over 12 amino acids. Per the germline V gene, CDR1 is LGHDT and CDR2 is YNNKEL (reference sequence). V dropped 9 bases and J dropped 0 bases, with 9 bases sitting between them. The CDR3, as DNA: TGTGCCAGTAGTCCTAGCTCCTACGAGCAGTACTTC. Translated, it gives CASSPSSYEQYF.

The chain couples TRBV19 to TRBJ1-1, with D perhaps TRBD1 (5 bases). V dropped 6 bases and J dropped 1 base, with 12 bases sitting between them. The CDR3 runs to 14 residues. Germline V gives CDR1 LNHDA, CDR2 SQIVND (reference sequence). Here the CDR3 DNA reads TGTGCCAGTAGGTTAGGGAGGGGGAACACTGAAGCTTTCTTT. The encoded protein is CASRLGRGNTEAFF.

This sequence joins TRBV27 and TRBJ1-6; 7 nucleotides line up with TRBD1. The germline V gene encodes CDR1 MNHEY and CDR2 SMNVEV (reference sequence). The CDR3 runs to 13 residues. Losses at the gene ends were 7 bases for V and 6 bases for J; bases not matched to a gene: 3. CDR3 protein: CASNRQGNSPLHF. The DNA of the CDR3 is TGTGCCAGCAACAGACAGGGTAATTCACCCCTCCACTTT.

This chain links TRBV2 with TRBJ1-2; 8 bases are a match to TRBD1. From germline, CDR1 is SNHLY and CDR2 FYNNEI. The junction had 16 bases not matched to a gene; V was cut back by 8 bases and J by 8 bases. The CDR3 spans 15 residues. The DNA for the CDR3 is TGTGCCAGCTCTTTATTCGTTCAGGGGGCTGGGGGCTACACCTTC. Translated, it gives CASSLFVQGAGGYTF.

The CDR3 DNA follows: TGTGCCAGCAACATGGTCGGGTTTGGGGGCTACACCTTC. Translated, it gives CASNMVGFGGYTF. The genes are TRBV28 and TRBJ1-2; D uncertain. Per germline, CDR1 MDHEN and CDR2 SYDVKM. Between the trimmed V and J ends, which lost 7 bases and 8 bases, there was a span of 17 bases. This CDR3 has 13 residues.

CDR3 nucleotide sequence: TGTGCCAGCAGTTACAGCAGGGGATTTTTGGCTGAAGCTTTCTTT. This encodes CASSYSRGFLAEAFF. The chain links TRBV27 to TRBJ1-1; D might be TRBD1 (6 bases). Trimming cost V 4 bases and J 6 bases, with 18 bases left between them. Germline V gives CDR1 MNHEY, CDR2 SMNVEV (reference sequence). This CDR3 region has 15 residues.

The chain carries TRBV7-9 and TRBJ2-5; TRBD2 matches at 9 bases. Germline V lookup: CDR1 SEHNR, CDR2 FQNEAQ (reference sequence). The CDR3 has 15 amino acids. Trimming at V came to 1 base and at J to 5 bases, leaving 5 bases not matched to a gene. CDR3 sequence reads: CASSLGAGGRETQYF. Here the CDR3 DNA reads TGTGCCAGCAGCTTAGGTGCGGGGGGGCGGGAGACCCAGTACTTC.

As for this clone: The same CDR3 can be traced to other DNA sequences in this sample. The chain uses TRBV12-3 or TRBV12-4 and TRBJ1-2; D is undetermined. The ends were cut back, 5 bases at V and 2 bases at J, with 6 bases in the middle. CDR3 length: 12 amino acids. This CDR3 is CASSPDNYGYTF. DNA for the CDR3: TGTGCCAGCAGTCCAGACAACTATGGCTACACCTTC.

This rearrangement joins TRBV2 to TRBJ2-1; 7 nucleotides agree with TRBD1. CDR3 length: 17 residues. Germline trimming cut 3 bases from V and 3 bases from J; bases unmatched to any gene: 11. Per germline, CDR1 SNHLY and CDR2 FYNNEI. CDR3 nucleotides: TGTGCCAGCAGTGAGGTTTATGGGGGACAGAACTACAATGAGCAGTTCTTC. It yields the protein CASSEVYGGQNYNEQFF.

J is TRBJ2-2 and V is TRBV30; D gene ambiguous. With 4 bases removed from V and 3 bases from J, the gap between germline ends came to 12 bases. Per germline, CDR1 GTSNPN and CDR2 SVGIG (reference sequence). The CDR3 consists of 14 residues. The CDR3 DNA follows: TGTGCCTGGAAGGCCGAGTTTTACACCGGGGAGCTGTTTTTT. Translated: CAWKAEFYTGELFF.

The rearrangement uses TRBV7-9 and TRBJ2-7, with D possibly being TRBD1 (6 bases). CDR3 length: 13 residues. In germline, CDR1 is SEHNR, CDR2 FQNEAQ (reference sequence). V lost 2 bases and J 5 bases, leaving 10 bases between the germline ends. This chain's CDR3 is CASSLRNRDEQYF. DNA of the CDR3: TGTGCCAGCAGCTTAAGAAACAGGGACGAGCAGTACTTC.

This chain joins TRBV6-5 and TRBJ1-2; 7 bases agree with TRBD1. This CDR3 is built from 11 residues. V dropped 11 bases and J dropped 5; count of bases not matched to a gene: 5. Germline V gene sequence: CDR1 MNHEY, CDR2 SVGAGI. This CDR3 reads CAAGQPYGYTF. The CDR3 bases are TGTGCCGCGGGACAGCCATATGGCTACACCTTC.

The rearrangement uses TRBV19 and TRBJ1-2, with D tentatively TRBD1 (5 bases). Germline CDR1 is LNHDA and CDR2 is SQIVND (reference sequence). The CDR3 totals 13 residues. V shed 7 bases and J shed 8 bases, with 17 bases lying between them. This CDR3 is CASTGLRPGGYTF. CDR3 coding DNA: TGTGCCAGTACCGGATTGCGCCCAGGGGGCTACACCTTC. The full variable domain, in which reference TRBV19 and TRBJ1-2 provide the parts outside the CDR3, is DGGITQSPKYLFRKEGQNVTLSCEQNLNHDAMYWYRQDPGQGLRLIYYSQIVNDFQKGDIAEGYSVSREKKESFPLTVTSAQKNPTAFYLCASTGLRPGGYTFGSGTRLTVV.